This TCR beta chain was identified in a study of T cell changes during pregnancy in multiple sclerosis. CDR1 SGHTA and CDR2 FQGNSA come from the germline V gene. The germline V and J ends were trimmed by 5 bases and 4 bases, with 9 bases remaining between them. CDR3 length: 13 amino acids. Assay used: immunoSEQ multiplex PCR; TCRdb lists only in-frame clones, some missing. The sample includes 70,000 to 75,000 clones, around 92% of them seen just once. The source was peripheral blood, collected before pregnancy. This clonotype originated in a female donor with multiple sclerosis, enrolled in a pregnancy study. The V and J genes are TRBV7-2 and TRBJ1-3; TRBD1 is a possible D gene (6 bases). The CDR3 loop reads CASSPDRGNTIYF. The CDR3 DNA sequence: TGTGCCAGCAGCCCCGACAGGGGAAACACCATATATTTT. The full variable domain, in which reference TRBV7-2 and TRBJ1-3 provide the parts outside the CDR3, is GAGVSQSPSNKVTEKGKDVELRCDPISGHTALYWYRQSLGQGLEFLIYFQGNSAPDKSGLPSDRFSAERTGGSVSTLTIQRTQQEDSAVYLCASSPDRGNTIYFGEGSWLTVV.